Listed below are T cell receptor beta chains from one sample, sequenced in a study of blood T cell repertoires in COVID-19. The protocol was immunoSEQ multiplex PCR, while the TCRdb copy is restricted to in-frame clones and leaves out a portion. The sample lists about 310,000 clones, 87% seen once, with 1% in the top ten. Sequenced material: peripheral blood. The receptors come from a middle-aged man with active or convalescent COVID-19. Both conserved end residues are part of each CDR3. The order of the fields is D gene, J gene, V gene, clone size, CDR3 protein, CDR3 DNA. A D gene is named only where the DNA matches it firmly. Clone size appears in some rows only: once, few, many, or a class for an expanded clone.

d_call: TRBD1; j_call: TRBJ1-2; v_call: TRBV24-1; clone_size: once; cdr3_aa: CATSSGQGASNYGYTF; cdr3_nt: TGTGCCACCAGTTCAGGACAGGGGGCGTCGAACTATGGCTACACCTTC
d_call: -; j_call: TRBJ1-2; v_call: TRBV12-3/TRBV12-4; clone_size: -; cdr3_aa: CASSHGQPYGYTF; cdr3_nt: TGTGCCAGCAGTCACGGACAGCCGTATGGCTACACCTTC
d_call: TRBD1; j_call: TRBJ1-1; v_call: TRBV30; clone_size: -; cdr3_aa: CAWSVRTGVRLYTEAFF; cdr3_nt: TGTGCCTGGAGTGTTCGAACAGGGGTCCGCCTGTACACTGAAGCTTTCTTT
d_call: -; j_call: TRBJ1-2; v_call: TRBV4-3; clone_size: -; cdr3_aa: CASSQDKNRRSYGYTF; cdr3_nt: TGCGCCAGCAGCCAAGATAAGAACAGACGAAGCTATGGCTACACCTTC
d_call: -; j_call: TRBJ2-5; v_call: TRBV20-1; clone_size: -; cdr3_aa: CSASPQETQYF; cdr3_nt: TGCAGTGCCAGTCCACAAGAGACCCAGTACTTC
d_call: TRBD2; j_call: TRBJ2-7; v_call: TRBV9; clone_size: -; cdr3_aa: CASSPTSGSSYEQYF; cdr3_nt: TGTGCCAGCAGCCCGACTAGCGGGAGTTCCTACGAGCAGTACTTC
d_call: TRBD2; j_call: TRBJ2-7; v_call: TRBV7-8; clone_size: -; cdr3_aa: CASSSYFTSGGSQYF; cdr3_nt: TGTGCCAGCAGCTCTTACTTCACTAGCGGGGGATCACAGTACTTC
d_call: -; j_call: TRBJ1-1; v_call: TRBV2; clone_size: -; cdr3_aa: CASVDRVNTEAFF; cdr3_nt: TGTGCCAGCGTGGACAGAGTGAACACTGAAGCTTTCTTT
d_call: -; j_call: TRBJ2-6; v_call: TRBV19; clone_size: -; cdr3_aa: CASSIEPGQTGANVLTF; cdr3_nt: TGTGCCAGTAGTATAGAGCCAGGGCAGACAGGGGCCAACGTCCTGACTTTC
d_call: -; j_call: TRBJ2-7; v_call: TRBV18; clone_size: -; cdr3_aa: CASSPGATRYEQYF; cdr3_nt: TGTGCCAGCTCACCGGGGGCTACCCGGTACGAGCAGTACTTC
d_call: TRBD1; j_call: TRBJ1-2; v_call: TRBV7-2; clone_size: -; cdr3_aa: CASSFGQGGGYGYTF; cdr3_nt: TGTGCCAGCAGCTTCGGACAGGGAGGGGGCTATGGCTACACCTTC
d_call: TRBD1; j_call: TRBJ1-2; v_call: TRBV28; clone_size: -; cdr3_aa: CASSENRGYLSFYGYTF; cdr3_nt: TGTGCCAGCAGTGAGAACAGGGGTTACCTTTCCTTCTATGGCTACACCTTC
d_call: -; j_call: TRBJ2-7; v_call: TRBV27; clone_size: -; cdr3_aa: CASSRRQSSYEQYF; cdr3_nt: TGTGCCAGCAGCCGGAGACAGTCCTCCTACGAGCAGTACTTC